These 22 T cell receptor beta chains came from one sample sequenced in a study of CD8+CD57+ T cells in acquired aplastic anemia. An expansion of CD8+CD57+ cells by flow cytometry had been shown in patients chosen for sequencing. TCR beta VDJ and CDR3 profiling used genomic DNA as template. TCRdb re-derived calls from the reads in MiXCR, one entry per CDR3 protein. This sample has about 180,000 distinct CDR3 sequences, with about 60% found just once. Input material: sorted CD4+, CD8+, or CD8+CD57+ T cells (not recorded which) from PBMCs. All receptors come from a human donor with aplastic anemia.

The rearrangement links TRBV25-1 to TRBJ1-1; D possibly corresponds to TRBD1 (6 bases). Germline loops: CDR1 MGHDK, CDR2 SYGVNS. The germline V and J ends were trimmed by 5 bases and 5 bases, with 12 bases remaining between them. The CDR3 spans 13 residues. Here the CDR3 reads CASSTGLGTEAFF. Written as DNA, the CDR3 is TGTGCCAGCAGTACAGGGCTTGGGACTGAAGCTTTCTTT.

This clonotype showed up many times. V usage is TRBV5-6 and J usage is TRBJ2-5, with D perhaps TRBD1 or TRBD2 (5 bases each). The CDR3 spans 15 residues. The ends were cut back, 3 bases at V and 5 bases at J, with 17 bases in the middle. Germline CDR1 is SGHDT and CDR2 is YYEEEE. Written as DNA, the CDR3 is TGTGCCAGCAGCTCCGGGACCGCCTTTTGGGAGACCCAGTACTTC. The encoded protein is CASSSGTAFWETQYF.

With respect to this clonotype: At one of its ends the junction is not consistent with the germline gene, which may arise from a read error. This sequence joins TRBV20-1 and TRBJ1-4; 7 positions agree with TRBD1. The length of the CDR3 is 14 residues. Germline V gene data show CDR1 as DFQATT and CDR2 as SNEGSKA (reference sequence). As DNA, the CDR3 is TGCAGTGCGAATTGGGGGACAGAGAATGAAAAACTGTCTTTT. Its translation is CSANWGTENEKLSF.

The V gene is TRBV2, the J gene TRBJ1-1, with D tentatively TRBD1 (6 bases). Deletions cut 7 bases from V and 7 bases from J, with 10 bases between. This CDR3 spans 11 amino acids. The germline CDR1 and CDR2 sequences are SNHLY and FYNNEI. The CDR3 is CASNGQFEAFF. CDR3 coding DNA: TGTGCCAGCAACGGACAGTTTGAAGCTTTCTTT.

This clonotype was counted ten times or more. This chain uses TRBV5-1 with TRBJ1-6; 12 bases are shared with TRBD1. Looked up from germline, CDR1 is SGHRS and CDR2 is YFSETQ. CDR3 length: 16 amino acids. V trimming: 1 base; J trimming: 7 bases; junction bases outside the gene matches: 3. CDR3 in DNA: TGCGCCAGCAGCTTGCTTGGGACAGGGGGCAATTCACCCCTCCACTTT. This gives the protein CASSLLGTGGNSPLHF.

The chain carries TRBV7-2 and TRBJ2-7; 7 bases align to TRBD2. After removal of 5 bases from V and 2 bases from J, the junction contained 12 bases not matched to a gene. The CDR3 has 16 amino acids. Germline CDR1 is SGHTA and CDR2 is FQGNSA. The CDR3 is CASSLQSTGTTYEQYF. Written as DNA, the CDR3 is TGTGCCAGCAGCCTACAAAGCACCGGGACTACCTACGAGCAGTACTTC.

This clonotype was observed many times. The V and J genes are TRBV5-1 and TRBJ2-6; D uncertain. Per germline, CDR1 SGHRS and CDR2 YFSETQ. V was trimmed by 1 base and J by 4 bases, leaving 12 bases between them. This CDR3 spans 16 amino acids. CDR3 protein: CASSLYTVLGANVLTF. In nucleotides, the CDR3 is TGCGCCAGCAGCTTGTATACGGTGCTCGGGGCCAACGTCCTGACTTTC.

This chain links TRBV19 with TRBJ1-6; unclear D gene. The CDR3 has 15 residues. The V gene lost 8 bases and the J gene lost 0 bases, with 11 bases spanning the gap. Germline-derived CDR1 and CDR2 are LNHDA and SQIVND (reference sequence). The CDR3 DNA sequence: TGTGCCAGTGCGGAGACCAGCTCCTATAATTCACCCCTCCACTTT. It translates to CASAETSSYNSPLHF.

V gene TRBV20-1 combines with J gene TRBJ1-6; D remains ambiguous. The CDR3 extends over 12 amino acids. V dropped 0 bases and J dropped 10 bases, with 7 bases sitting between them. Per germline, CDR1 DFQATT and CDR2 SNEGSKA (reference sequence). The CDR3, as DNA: TGCAGTGCTAGAGATTTACACTCACCCCTCCACTTT. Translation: CSARDLHSPLHF.

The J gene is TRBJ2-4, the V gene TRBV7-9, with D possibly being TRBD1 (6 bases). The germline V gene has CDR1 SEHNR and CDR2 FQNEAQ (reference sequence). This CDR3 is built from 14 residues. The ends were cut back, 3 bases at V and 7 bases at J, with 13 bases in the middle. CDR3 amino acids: CASSFSGDGNIQYF. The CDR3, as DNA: TGTGCCAGCAGCTTCTCAGGGGACGGGAACATTCAGTACTTC.

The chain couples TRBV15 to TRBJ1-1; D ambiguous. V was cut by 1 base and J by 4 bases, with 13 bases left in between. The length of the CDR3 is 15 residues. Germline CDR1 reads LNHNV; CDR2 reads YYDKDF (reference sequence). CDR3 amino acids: CATSRGPADATEAFF. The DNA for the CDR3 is TGTGCCACCAGCAGAGGTCCCGCCGATGCCACTGAAGCTTTCTTT.

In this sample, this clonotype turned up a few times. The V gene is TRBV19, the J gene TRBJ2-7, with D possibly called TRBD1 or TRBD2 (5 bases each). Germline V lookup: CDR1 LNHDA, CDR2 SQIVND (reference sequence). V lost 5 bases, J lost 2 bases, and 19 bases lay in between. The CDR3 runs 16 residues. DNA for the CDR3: TGTGCCAGTAGTCCAAACGTCGGGCAGGGAGCCTACGAGCAGTACTTC. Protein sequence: CASSPNVGQGAYEQYF.

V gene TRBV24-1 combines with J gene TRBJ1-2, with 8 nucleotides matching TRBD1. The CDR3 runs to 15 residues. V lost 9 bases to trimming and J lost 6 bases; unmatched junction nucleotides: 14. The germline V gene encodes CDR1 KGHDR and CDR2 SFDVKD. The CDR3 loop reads CATPSPGQGAHGYTF. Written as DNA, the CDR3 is TGTGCCACCCCGTCCCCCGGGCAGGGGGCTCATGGCTACACCTTC.

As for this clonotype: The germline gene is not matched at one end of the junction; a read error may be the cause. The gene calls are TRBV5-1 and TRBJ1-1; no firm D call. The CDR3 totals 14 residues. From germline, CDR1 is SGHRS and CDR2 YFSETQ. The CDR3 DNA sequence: TGTGCCAGCAGCCAAGGCATCGAGAACACTGAAGCTTTCTTT. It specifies CASSQGIENTEAFF.

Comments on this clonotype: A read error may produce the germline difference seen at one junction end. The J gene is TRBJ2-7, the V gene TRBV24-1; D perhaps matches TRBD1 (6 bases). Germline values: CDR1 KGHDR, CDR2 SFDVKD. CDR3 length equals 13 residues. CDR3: CASTYHTGYERYF. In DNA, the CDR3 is TGTGCCAGCACTTATCATACAGGGTACGAGCGGTACTTC.

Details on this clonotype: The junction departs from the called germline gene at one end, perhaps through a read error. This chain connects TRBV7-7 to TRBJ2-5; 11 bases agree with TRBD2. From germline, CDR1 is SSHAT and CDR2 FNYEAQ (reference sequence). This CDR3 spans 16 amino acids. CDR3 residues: CASSLASSGGQETQYF. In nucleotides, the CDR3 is TGTGCTAGCAGCTTAGCGTCTAGCGGGGGGCAAGAGACCCAGTACTTC.

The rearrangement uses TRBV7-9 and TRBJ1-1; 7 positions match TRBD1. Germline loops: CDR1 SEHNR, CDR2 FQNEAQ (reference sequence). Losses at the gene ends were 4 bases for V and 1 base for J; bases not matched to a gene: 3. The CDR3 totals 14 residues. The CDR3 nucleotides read TGTGCCAGCAGCTCTAACAGGGGGAACACTGAAGCTTTCTTT. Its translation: CASSSNRGNTEAFF.

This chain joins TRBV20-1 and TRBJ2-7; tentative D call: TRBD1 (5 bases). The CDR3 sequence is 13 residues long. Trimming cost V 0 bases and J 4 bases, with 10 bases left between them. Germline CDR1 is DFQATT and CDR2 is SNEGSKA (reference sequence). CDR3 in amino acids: CSARDRTGYEQYF. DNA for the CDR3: TGCAGTGCTAGAGATCGAACAGGATACGAGCAGTACTTC.

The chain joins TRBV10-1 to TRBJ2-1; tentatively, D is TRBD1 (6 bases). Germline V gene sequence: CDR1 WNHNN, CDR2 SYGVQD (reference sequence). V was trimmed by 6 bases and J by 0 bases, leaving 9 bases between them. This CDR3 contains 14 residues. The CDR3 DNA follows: TGCGCCAGCAGCGAACAGGGCTCCTACAATGAGCAGTTCTTC. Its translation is CASSEQGSYNEQFF.

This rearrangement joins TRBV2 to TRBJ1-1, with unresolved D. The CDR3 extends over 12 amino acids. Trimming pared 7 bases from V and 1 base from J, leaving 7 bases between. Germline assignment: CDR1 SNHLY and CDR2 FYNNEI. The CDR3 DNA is TGTGCCAGCATTAAGGGGAACACTGAAGCTTTCTTT. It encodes CASIKGNTEAFF.

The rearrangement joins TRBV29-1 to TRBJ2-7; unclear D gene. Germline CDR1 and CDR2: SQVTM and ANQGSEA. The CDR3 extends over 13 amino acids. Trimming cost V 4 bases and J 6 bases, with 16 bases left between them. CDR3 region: CSVADWDRGEQYF. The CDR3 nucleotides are TGCAGCGTTGCAGACTGGGATCGAGGCGAGCAGTACTTC.

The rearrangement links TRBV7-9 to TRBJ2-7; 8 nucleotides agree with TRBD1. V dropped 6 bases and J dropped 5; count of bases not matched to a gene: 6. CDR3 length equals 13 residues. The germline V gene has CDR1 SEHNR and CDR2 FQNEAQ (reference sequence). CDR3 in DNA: TGTGCCAGCAGAAACGACAGGGGCCACGAGCAGTACTTC. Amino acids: CASRNDRGHEQYF.